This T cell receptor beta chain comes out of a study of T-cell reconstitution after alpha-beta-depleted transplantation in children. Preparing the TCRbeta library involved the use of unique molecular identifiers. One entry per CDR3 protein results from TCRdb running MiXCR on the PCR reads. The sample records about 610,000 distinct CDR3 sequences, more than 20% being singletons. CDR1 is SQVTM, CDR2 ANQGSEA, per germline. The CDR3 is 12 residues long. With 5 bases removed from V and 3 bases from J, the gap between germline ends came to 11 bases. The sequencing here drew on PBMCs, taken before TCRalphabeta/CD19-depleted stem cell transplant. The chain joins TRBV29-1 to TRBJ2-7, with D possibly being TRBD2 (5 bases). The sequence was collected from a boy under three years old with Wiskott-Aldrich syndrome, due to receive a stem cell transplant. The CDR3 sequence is CSVLLDSYEQYF. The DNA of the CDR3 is TGCAGCGTTTTACTAGATAGCTACGAGCAGTACTTC.